This T cell receptor beta chain emerged from a study of shared clonotypes between healthy human individuals. On the study more broadly: Three CD4 naive, three CD4 memory, two CD8 naive and one CD8 memory plate were used per donor. Study-level points and caveats: Richness estimates generally favored naive over memory subsets.

A remark on this clone: Its antigen is unidentified.

There are 17 residues in the CDR3. CDR1 and CDR2 (germline): SEHNR, FQNEAQ (reference sequence). V was shortened by 8 bases and J by 3 bases, with 26 bases between the two germline ends. This table comes from immunoSEQ multiplex PCR, and its TCRdb copy is limited to in-frame clones, with some not included. The top ten hold under 30% of the sample, which has approximately 110,000 clones, around 71% seen once. The chain uses TRBV7-9 and TRBJ2-7, with D perhaps matching TRBD2 (6 bases). The receptor comes from a woman in her 30s in good health. The sequenced sample consisted of memory CD8+ T cells sorted from blood. Regarding subset: CD45RO+ cells pooled with CCR7-negative TemRA cells. CDR3 bases: TGTGCCAGCGGCACCGGTCCCCGGGGAGGATCAGTCTACGAGCAGTACTTC. This gives the protein CASGTGPRGGSVYEQYF.